These 16 T cell receptor beta chains came from one sample sequenced in a study of blood T cell repertoires in COVID-19. TCRdb keeps only in-frame clones here, not all; method: immunoSEQ multiplex PCR. The sample yields about 250,000 clones, about 86% seen once. The sample taken for sequencing was peripheral blood. Source of these receptors: a person aged 65 to 79 with COVID-19, enrolled during active disease.

J is TRBJ2-1 and V is TRBV5-1; TRBD1 might be the D (6 bases). The CDR3 has 19 residues. V was shortened by 2 bases and J by 0 bases, with 21 bases between the two germline ends. CDR1 and CDR2 from the germline V gene are SGHRS and YFSETQ. CDR3 in amino acids: CASSLQSVFGTISYNEQFF. The CDR3 coding sequence is TGCGCCAGCAGCTTACAAAGTGTTTTTGGGACAATCTCCTACAATGAGCAGTTCTTC.

This clone was observed once. The rearrangement links TRBV6-1 to TRBJ1-1; D unclear. CDR1 and CDR2 (germline): MNHNS, SASEGT. Trimming took off 1 base at V and 0 bases at J, with 6 bases between the two ends. The CDR3 runs 14 residues. The CDR3: CASSEVPVNTEAFF. Written as DNA, the CDR3 is TGTGCCAGCAGTGAAGTTCCGGTGAACACTGAAGCTTTCTTT.

This clone came up a few times. The chain joins TRBV3-1 (or the pseudogene TRBV3-2) to TRBJ2-3; TRBD2 agrees at 14 bases. Germline CDR1 LGHDT, CDR2 YNNKEL (reference sequence). This CDR3 is 17 amino acids long. Losses at the gene ends were 4 bases for V and 0 bases for J; bases not matched to a gene: 3. CDR3: CASSLRTSGGSTDTQYF. In DNA, the CDR3 is TGTGCCAGCAGCCTACGGACTAGCGGGGGGAGCACAGATACGCAGTATTTT.

The V gene is TRBV5-4, the J gene TRBJ2-3; maybe TRBD2 (9 bases). The CDR3 is made up of 18 amino acids. Germline V gene lookup returns CDR1 SGHNT and CDR2 YYREEE (reference sequence). With 2 bases removed from V and 5 bases from J, the gap between germline ends came to 24 bases. This CDR3 reads CASSFGLAGQAPRDTQYF. In DNA, the CDR3 is TGTGCCAGCAGCTTCGGTCTAGCGGGACAGGCTCCGAGAGATACGCAGTATTTT.

The rearrangement links TRBV3-1 (or the pseudogene TRBV3-2) to TRBJ2-1; 13 bases agree with TRBD2. This CDR3 is 16 amino acids long. The junction had 3 bases not matched to a gene; V was cut back by 2 bases and J by 5 bases. Germline CDR1 is LGHDT and CDR2 is YNNKEL (reference sequence). For the CDR3, the DNA is TGTGCCAGCAGCCAAAGACTAGCGGGGGGCGACAATGAGCAGTTCTTC. It encodes CASSQRLAGGDNEQFF.

The rearrangement links TRBV5-5 to TRBJ1-3; no clear D. CDR3 length equals 16 residues. The V gene's germline CDR1 is SGHKS and CDR2 YYEKEE (reference sequence). The V end lost 3 bases, the J end lost 0 bases, and 13 bases lay between the germline ends. CDR3 DNA: TGTGCCAGCAGCTACCTTGGGCGGGGCTCTGGAAACACCATATATTTT. As protein: CASSYLGRGSGNTIYF.

This chain joins TRBV5-4 and TRBJ1-2; possibly TRBD1 for D (5 bases). V lost 4 bases and J 0 bases, leaving 16 bases between the germline ends. Germline CDR1 and CDR2: SGHNT and YYREEE (reference sequence). The CDR3 has 16 residues. The CDR3 protein is CASSLVAGHTNYGYTF. For the CDR3, the DNA is TGTGCCAGCAGCCTCGTGGCAGGACACACTAACTATGGCTACACCTTC.

The rearrangement joins TRBV6-1 to TRBJ2-7; 9 nucleotides align to TRBD1. Per germline, CDR1 MNHNS and CDR2 SASEGT. The CDR3 contains 14 residues. V lost 3 bases and J lost 10; bases outside the gene matches: 10. The CDR3 bases are TGTGCCAGCAGTGATAGACAGGGGGGCAATCGCCAGTACTTC. It specifies CASSDRQGGNRQYF.

The chain combines TRBV7-3 with TRBJ2-3, with 7 positions matching TRBD2. After removal of 2 bases from V and 2 bases from J, the junction contained 4 bases not matched to a gene. Germline-derived CDR1 and CDR2 are SGHTA and FQGTGA. This CDR3 comprises 15 residues. CDR3 region: CASSLVSGNTDTQYF. DNA of the CDR3: TGTGCCAGCAGCTTAGTGAGCGGGAACACAGATACGCAGTATTTT. Using reference TRBV7-3 and TRBJ2-3 for the parts outside the CDR3, the full variable domain is GAGVSQTPSNKVTEKGKYVELRCDPISGHTALYWYRQSLGQGPEFLIYFQGTGAADDSGLPNDRFFAVRPEGSVSTLKIQRTERGDSAVYLCASSLVSGNTDTQYFGPGTRLTVL.

The chain has TRBV20-1 and TRBJ2-5; TRBD2 aligns across 8 bases. CDR1 is DFQATT, CDR2 SNEGSKA, per germline (reference sequence). Trimming took 3 bases from V and 4 from J; bases not matched to a gene: 10. The CDR3 has 15 amino acids. CDR3 amino acids: CSASENGGAGETQYF. In DNA form, the CDR3 reads TGCAGTGCTAGTGAGAACGGGGGGGCCGGAGAGACCCAGTACTTC.

This sequence joins TRBV19 and TRBJ1-1; 10 nucleotides line up with TRBD1. V trimming: 3 bases; J trimming: 5 bases; junction bases outside the gene matches: 6. The germline V gene has CDR1 LNHDA and CDR2 SQIVND (reference sequence). The CDR3 length is 15 residues. The DNA of the CDR3 is TGTGCCAGTAGTATCCGGTGGGACAGGGGTACTGAAGCTTTCTTT. Protein product: CASSIRWDRGTEAFF.

This clone appeared once. V usage is TRBV27 and J usage is TRBJ1-1, with D tentatively TRBD1 (5 bases). Germline-derived CDR1 and CDR2 are MNHEY and SMNVEV (reference sequence). The CDR3 contains 13 residues. Trimming took 8 bases from V and 3 from J, leaving 13 bases between them. This chain's CDR3 is CASGRVWDTEAFF. Written as DNA, the CDR3 is TGTGCCAGCGGCAGGGTCTGGGACACTGAAGCTTTCTTT.

The rearrangement links TRBV19 to TRBJ1-1, with a tentative D call TRBD1 (6 bases). Germline loops: CDR1 LNHDA, CDR2 SQIVND (reference sequence). This CDR3 has 13 amino acids. V lost 3 bases to trimming and J lost 6 bases, with 11 bases between them. CDR3 nucleotide sequence: TGTGCCAGTAGTATCCTGGGGGGGCCTGAAGCTTTCTTT. Residues: CASSILGGPEAFF.

This rearrangement joins TRBV4-3 to TRBJ2-7; D gene ambiguous. The germline V gene has CDR1 LGHNA and CDR2 YSLEER. This CDR3 has 14 amino acids. The V and J ends lost 0 bases and 2 bases respectively, with 8 bases between them. CDR3 region: CASSQDYGAYEQYF. In nucleotides, the CDR3 is TGCGCCAGCAGCCAAGATTACGGAGCCTACGAGCAGTACTTC.

The rearrangement joins TRBV4-3 to TRBJ2-5, with TRBD2 as a possible D gene (7 bases). CDR1 and CDR2 (germline): LGHNA, YSLEER. CDR3 length equals 16 residues. V gave up 0 bases and J gave up 4 bases, with 15 bases separating them. CDR3 sequence reads: CASSQDGRGGAETQYF. In DNA form, the CDR3 reads TGCGCCAGCAGCCAAGATGGAAGGGGGGGCGCAGAGACCCAGTACTTC.

The V call is TRBV30, the J call TRBJ1-5; D not resolved. Germline CDR1 is GTSNPN and CDR2 is SVGIG (reference sequence). The ends were cut back, 3 bases at V and 1 base at J, with 13 bases in the middle. This CDR3 region has 15 residues. CDR3 region: CAWRAAPLSNQPQHF. Here the CDR3 DNA reads TGTGCCTGGAGAGCGGCCCCCCTCAGCAATCAGCCCCAGCATTTT.